This T cell receptor beta chain was observed in a study of sequential checkpoint blockade in melanoma. As for the study in general: Randomization was 1:1 between first-line nivolumab→ipilimumab and ipilimumab→nivolumab.

Regarding treatment: randomized to nivolumab then ipilimumab (arm A) or the reverse (arm B). Germline loops: CDR1 LNHDA, CDR2 SQIVND (reference sequence). The germline V and J ends were trimmed by 0 bases and 5 bases, with 7 bases remaining between them. The length of the CDR3 is 14 residues. Produced via immunoSEQ multiplex PCR; TCRdb's table is partial and in-frame only. The repertoire holds 10,000 to 15,000 clones, around 20% seen once, with around 6.8% in the top ten. This clone came up once. The sample consisted of tumor tissue (inferred from file names), taken from a patient given nivolumab and ipilimumab in sequence. The source of this sequence is a human donor with melanoma. The rearrangement joins TRBV19 to TRBJ1-4; no definite D call. The CDR3 DNA reads as TGTGCCAGTAGTATAGATTCCCCAAATGAAAAACTGTTTTTT. Residues: CASSIDSPNEKLFF.